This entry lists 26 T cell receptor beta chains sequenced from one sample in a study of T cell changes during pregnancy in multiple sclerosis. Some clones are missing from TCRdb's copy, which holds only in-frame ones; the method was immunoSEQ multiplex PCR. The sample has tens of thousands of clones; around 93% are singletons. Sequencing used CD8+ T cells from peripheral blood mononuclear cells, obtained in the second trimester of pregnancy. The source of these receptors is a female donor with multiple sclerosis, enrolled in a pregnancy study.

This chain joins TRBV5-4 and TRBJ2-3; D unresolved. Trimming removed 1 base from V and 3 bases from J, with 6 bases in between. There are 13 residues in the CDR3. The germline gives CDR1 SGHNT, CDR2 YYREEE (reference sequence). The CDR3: CASSLSMTDTQYF. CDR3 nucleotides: TGTGCCAGCAGCTTGTCCATGACAGATACGCAGTATTTT.

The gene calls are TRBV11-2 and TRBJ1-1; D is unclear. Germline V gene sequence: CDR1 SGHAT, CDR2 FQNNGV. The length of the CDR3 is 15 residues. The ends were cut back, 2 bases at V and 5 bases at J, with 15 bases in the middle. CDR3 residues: CASSLYRGRVTEAFF. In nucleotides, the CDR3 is TGTGCCAGCAGCTTATATCGGGGTAGGGTGACTGAAGCTTTCTTT.

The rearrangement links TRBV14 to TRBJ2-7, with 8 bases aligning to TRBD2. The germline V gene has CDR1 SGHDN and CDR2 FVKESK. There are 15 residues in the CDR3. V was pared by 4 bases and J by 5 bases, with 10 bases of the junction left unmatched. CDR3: CASSRGLAAPHEQYF. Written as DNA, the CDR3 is TGTGCCAGCAGCCGCGGACTAGCAGCTCCCCACGAGCAGTACTTC.

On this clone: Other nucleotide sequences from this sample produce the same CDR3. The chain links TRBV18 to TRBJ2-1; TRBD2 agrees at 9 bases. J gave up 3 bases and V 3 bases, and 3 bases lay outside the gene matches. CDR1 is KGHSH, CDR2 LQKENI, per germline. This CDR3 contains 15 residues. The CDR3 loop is CASSPGAGGYNEQFF. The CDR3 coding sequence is TGTGCCAGCTCACCTGGAGCGGGAGGCTACAATGAGCAGTTCTTC.

The CDR3 coding sequence is TGTGCCAGCAGTTTATCGAAAGGACAGTTCCATGAGCAGTTCTTC. Its protein product is CASSLSKGQFHEQFF. The rearrangement joins TRBV27 to TRBJ2-1, with a weak D call TRBD1 (6 bases). The CDR3 totals 15 residues. Germline V CDR1 and CDR2: MNHEY, SMNVEV (reference sequence). Trimming took off 0 bases at V and 8 bases at J, with 14 bases between the two ends.

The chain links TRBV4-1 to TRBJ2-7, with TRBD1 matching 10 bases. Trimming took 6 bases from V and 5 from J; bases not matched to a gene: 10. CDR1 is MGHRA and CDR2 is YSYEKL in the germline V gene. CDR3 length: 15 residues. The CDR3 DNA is TGCGCCAGCAGTCCCCGACAGGGGGCGAATCACGAGCAGTACTTC. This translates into CASSPRQGANHEQYF.

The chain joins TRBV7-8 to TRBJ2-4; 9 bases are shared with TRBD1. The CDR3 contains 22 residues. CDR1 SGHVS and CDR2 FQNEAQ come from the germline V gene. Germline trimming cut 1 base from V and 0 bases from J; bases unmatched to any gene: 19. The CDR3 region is CASSLGFIGTGNVLGAKNIQYF. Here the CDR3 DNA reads TGTGCCAGCAGCTTAGGATTCATCGGGACAGGGAATGTGTTGGGAGCCAAAAACATTCAGTACTTC.

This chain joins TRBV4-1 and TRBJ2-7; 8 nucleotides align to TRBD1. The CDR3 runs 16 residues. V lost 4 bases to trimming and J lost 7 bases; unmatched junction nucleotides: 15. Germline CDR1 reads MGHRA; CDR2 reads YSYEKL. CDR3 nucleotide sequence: TGCGCCAGCAGCCGCGGCGTGGACAGGGCACTGGGGGAGCAGTACTTC. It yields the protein CASSRGVDRALGEQYF.

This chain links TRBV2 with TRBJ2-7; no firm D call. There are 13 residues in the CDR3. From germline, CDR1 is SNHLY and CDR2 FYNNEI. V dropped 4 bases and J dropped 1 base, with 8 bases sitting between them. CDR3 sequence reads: CASSAAESYEQYF. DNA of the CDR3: TGTGCCAGCAGTGCGGCGGAATCCTACGAGCAGTACTTC.

The CDR3 nucleotides read TGTGCCAGCAGCTTGGAACAACCCGGGGGCTACACCTTC. Amino acids: CASSLEQPGGYTF. This chain joins TRBV5-4 and TRBJ1-2; the D is unclear. The CDR3 is 13 residues long. Trimming left V 0 bases short and J 8 bases short, with 11 bases between. Germline lookup yields CDR1 SGHNT and CDR2 YYREEE (reference sequence).

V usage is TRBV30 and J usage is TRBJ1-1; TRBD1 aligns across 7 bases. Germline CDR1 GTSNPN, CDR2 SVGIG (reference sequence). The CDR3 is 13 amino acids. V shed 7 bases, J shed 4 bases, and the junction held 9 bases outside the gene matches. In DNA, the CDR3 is TGTGCCTCGGCCATAACAGGGGCCACTGAAGCTTTCTTT. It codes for CASAITGATEAFF.

CDR3 sequence: CASSPSGQGKNIQYF. The CDR3, as DNA: TGTGCCAGCAGTCCCTCCGGACAGGGGAAAAACATTCAGTACTTC. The chain uses TRBV25-1 and TRBJ2-4, with 9 bases fitting TRBD1. The V and J ends lost 5 bases and 4 bases, in that order; junction bases with no gene match: 6. This CDR3 has 15 amino acids. Germline CDR1 MGHDK, CDR2 SYGVNS.

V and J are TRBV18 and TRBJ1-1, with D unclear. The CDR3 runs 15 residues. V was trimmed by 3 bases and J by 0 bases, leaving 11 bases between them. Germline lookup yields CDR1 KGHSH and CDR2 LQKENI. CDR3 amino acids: CASSPPVSLNTEAFF. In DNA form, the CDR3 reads TGTGCCAGCTCACCGCCGGTCTCCCTGAACACTGAAGCTTTCTTT. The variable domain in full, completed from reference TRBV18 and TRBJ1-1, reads NAGVMQNPRHLVRRRGQEARLRCSPMKGHSHVYWYRQLPEEGLKFMVYLQKENIIDESGMPKERFSAEFPKEGPSILRIQQVVRGDSAAYFCASSPPVSLNTEAFFGQGTRLTVV.

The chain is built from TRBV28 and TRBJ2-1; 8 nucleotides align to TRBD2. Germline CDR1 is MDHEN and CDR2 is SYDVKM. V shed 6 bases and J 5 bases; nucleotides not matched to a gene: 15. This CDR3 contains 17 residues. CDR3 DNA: TGTGCCAGCAGCTCCCACCTTAGCGGGATAATCCACAATGAGCAGTTCTTC. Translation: CASSSHLSGIIHNEQFF. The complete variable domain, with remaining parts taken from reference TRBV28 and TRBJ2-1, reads DVKVTQSSRYLVKRTGEKVFLECVQDMDHENMFWYRQDPGLGLRLIYFSYDVKMKEKGDIPEGYSVSREKKERFSLILESASTNQTSMYLCASSSHLSGIIHNEQFFGPGTRLTVL.

This CDR3 is CASSSSARQPQHF. CDR3 DNA sequence: TGTGCCAGCAGTTCGTCTGCCAGGCAGCCCCAGCATTTT. The chain combines TRBV27 with TRBJ1-5, with D uncertain. The V and J ends lost 4 bases and 7 bases respectively, with 11 bases between them. Germline CDR1 is MNHEY and CDR2 is SMNVEV (reference sequence). There are 13 residues in the CDR3.

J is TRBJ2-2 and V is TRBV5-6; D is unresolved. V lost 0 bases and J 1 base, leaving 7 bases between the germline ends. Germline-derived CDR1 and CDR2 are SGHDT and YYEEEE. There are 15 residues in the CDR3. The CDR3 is CASSLVAENTGELFF. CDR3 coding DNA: TGTGCCAGCAGCTTGGTGGCAGAGAACACCGGGGAGCTGTTTTTT.

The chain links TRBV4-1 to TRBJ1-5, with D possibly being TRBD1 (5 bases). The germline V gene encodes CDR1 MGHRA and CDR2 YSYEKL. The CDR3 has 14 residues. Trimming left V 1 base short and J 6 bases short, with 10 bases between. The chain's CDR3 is CASSQAGFAQPQHF. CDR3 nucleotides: TGCGCCAGCAGCCAAGCAGGGTTCGCTCAGCCCCAGCATTTT.

This chain's CDR3 is CASSLSQGAEAFF. CDR3 bases: TGTGCCAGCAGCTTAAGTCAGGGGGCTGAAGCTTTCTTT. The chain joins TRBV7-6 to TRBJ1-1; 7 bases line up with TRBD1. Germline-derived CDR1 and CDR2 are SGHVS and FNYEAQ. The trim removed 2 bases at V and 6 bases at J, leaving 3 bases unmatched. This CDR3 has 13 residues.

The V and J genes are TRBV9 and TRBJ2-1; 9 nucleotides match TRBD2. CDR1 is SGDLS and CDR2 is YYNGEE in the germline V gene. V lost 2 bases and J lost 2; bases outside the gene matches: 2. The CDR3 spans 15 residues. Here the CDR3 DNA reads TGTGCCAGCAGCGTGAGCGGGAGGACCTACAATGAGCAGTTCTTC. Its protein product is CASSVSGRTYNEQFF. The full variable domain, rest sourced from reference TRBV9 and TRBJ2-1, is DSGVTQTPKHLITATGQRVTLRCSPRSGDLSVYWYQQSLDQGLQFLIQYYNGEERAKGNILERFSAQQFPDLHSELNLSSLELGDSALYFCASSVSGRTYNEQFFGPGTRLTVL.

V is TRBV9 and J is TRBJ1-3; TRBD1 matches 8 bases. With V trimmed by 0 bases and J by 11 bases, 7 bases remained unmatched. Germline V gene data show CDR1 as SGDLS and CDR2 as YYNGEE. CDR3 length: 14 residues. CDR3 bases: TGTGCCAGCAGCGTAGGAGGACAGGGAACCCCCATATATTTT. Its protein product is CASSVGGQGTPIYF.

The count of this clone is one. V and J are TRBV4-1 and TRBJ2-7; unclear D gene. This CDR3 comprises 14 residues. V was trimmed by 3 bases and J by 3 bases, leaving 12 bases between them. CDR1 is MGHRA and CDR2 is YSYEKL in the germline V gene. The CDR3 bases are TGCGCCAGCAGCCACCTGCCTTCTAGCTACGAGCAGTACTTC. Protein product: CASSHLPSSYEQYF.

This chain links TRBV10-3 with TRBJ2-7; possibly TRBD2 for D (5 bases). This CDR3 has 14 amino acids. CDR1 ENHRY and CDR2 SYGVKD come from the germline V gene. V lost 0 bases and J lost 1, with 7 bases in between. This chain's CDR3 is CAISESGGSYEQYF. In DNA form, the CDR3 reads TGTGCCATCAGTGAGTCGGGCGGGTCCTACGAGCAGTACTTC.

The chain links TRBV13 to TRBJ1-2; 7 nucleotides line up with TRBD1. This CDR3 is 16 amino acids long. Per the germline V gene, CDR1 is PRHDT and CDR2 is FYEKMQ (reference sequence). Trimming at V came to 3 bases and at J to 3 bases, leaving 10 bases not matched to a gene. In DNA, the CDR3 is TGTGCCAGCAGCTTCCGGACAGGAGTTCCCTACTATGGCTACACCTTC. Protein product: CASSFRTGVPYYGYTF. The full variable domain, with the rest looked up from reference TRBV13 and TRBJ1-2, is AAGVIQSPRHLIKEKRETATLKCYPIPRHDTVYWYQQGPGQDPQFLISFYEKMQSDKGSIPDRFSAQQFSDYHSELNMSSLELGDSALYFCASSFRTGVPYYGYTFGSGTRLTVV.

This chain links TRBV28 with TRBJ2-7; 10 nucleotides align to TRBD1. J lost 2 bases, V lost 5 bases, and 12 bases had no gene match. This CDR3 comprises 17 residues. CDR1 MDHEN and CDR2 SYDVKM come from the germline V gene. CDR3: CASSLLPGQGFPYEQYF. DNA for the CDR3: TGTGCCAGCAGTCTTCTACCGGGACAGGGGTTTCCCTACGAGCAGTACTTC. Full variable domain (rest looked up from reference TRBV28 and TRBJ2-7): DVKVTQSSRYLVKRTGEKVFLECVQDMDHENMFWYRQDPGLGLRLIYFSYDVKMKEKGDIPEGYSVSREKKERFSLILESASTNQTSMYLCASSLLPGQGFPYEQYFGPGTRLTVT.

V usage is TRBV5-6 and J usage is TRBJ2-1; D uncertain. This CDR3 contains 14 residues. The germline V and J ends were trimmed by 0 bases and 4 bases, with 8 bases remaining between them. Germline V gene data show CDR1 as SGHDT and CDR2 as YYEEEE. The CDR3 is CASSLGILYNEQFF. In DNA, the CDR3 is TGTGCCAGCAGCTTGGGTATCCTGTACAATGAGCAGTTCTTC.

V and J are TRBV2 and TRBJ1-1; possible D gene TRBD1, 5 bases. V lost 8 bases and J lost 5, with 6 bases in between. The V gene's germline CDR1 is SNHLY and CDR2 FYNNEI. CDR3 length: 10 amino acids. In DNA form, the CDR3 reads TGTGCCAGCCGGGGGACTGAAGCTTTCTTT. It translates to CASRGTEAFF. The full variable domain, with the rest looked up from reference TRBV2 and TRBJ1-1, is EPEVTQTPSHQVTQMGQEVILRCVPISNHLYFYWYRQILGQKVEFLVSFYNNEISEKSEIFDDQFSVERPDGSNFTLKIRSTKLEDSAMYFCASRGTEAFFGQGTRLTVV.